The clone carrying this T cell receptor (beta chain) turned up a few times. TCRdb keeps only in-frame clones here, not all; method: immunoSEQ multiplex PCR. The sample shows 640,000 or so clones, approximately 89% of them seen only once. The sample originates from a study of shared T cell receptors in the human thymus. The germline gives CDR1 MNHNY, CDR2 SVGAGI (reference sequence). This CDR3 is built from 14 residues. Trimming took off 4 bases at V and 2 bases at J, with 12 bases between the two ends. This same sample was also taken into another study, of human thymus T cells.

This sequence joins TRBV6-6 and TRBJ2-7, with D perhaps TRBD1 (6 bases). Specimen: thymocytes. The receptor comes from a boy in the first two years of life with a congenital heart defect. CDR3 in amino acids: CASSSYRATYEQYF. The CDR3 coding sequence is TGTGCCAGCAGTTCGTACAGGGCGACCTACGAGCAGTACTTC.